This T cell receptor beta chain was documented in a study of identical twins (dated by TCRdb to about 2016). In terms of the full investigation: TCR alpha and beta repertoires from monozygotic twins, unrelated adults of various ages and cord blood were deep-sequenced to test whether fetal clonotypes persist. To rule out contamination, the twin experiments were replicated at different times with different library preparation protocols. The study at large found these results: Because the same donors could not be followed over many years, conclusions were based on cross-sectional statistical analysis. Invariant T cells such as MAIT and iNKT could partly confound zero-insertion analyses, although diverse VJ usage argued against such confounding for most clonotypes. Excess twin sharing in beta out-of-frame sequences was weaker because fewer shared sequences lowered the signal-to-noise ratio. Fewer insertions were carried by abundant cord blood beta clonotypes; a weaker similar trend was observed in young adult naive repertoires, while no such trend was observed in memory repertoires. Recombination models systematically underestimated out-of-frame TCR alpha sharing in monozygotic twins but agreed with sharing between unrelated individuals. Compared with coincidental sharing between unrelated individuals, out-of-frame TCR alpha sequences shared between twins had an excess of sequences with low generation probability.

V is reduced by 2 bases and J by 0 bases, leaving a spacing of 7 bases between them. The CDR3, from cysteine to phenylalanine, totals 14 residues. Only the CDR3 part of the read is kept: 42 bases, read in frame from the first base. The germline V gene specifies ENHRY as CDR1 and SYGVKD as CDR2. In this sample, this clonotype turned up many times. The target of this receptor is not known. Qualities for individual bases were not recorded, and no much larger clone is one base off. The library relied on 5' RACE. The run used an Illumina HiSeq 2000. A universal primer binding site was introduced by template switching, and a unique molecular identifier was present in the final cDNA, enabling accurate counting of TCR cDNA molecules. Specific primers in the conserved constant-segment region were used to synthesize first-strand cDNA for TCR alpha and beta chains. To control for contamination, each cDNA library was double barcoded with a SMART-Mk sample barcode plus Illumina barcodes. Two successive PCR steps introduced TruSeq adapter sequences along with Illumina sample barcodes. The Illumina HiSeq platform was used with custom primers to sequence TCR alpha and beta cDNA libraries. The authors' analysis ran thus. Raw reads were processed with MiGEC to extract unique molecular identifiers, and MiXCR was used to determine CDR3 positions. Recombination models were inferred per individual with the repgenHMM and IGoR tools using an EM algorithm. Shared clonotypes were analyzed with the tcR package in R, and sharing was normalized by the product of cloneset sizes. Out-of-frame nonproductive sequences were analyzed to study raw recombination free of thymic and clonal selection effects. The public reads were run again by TCRdb, first through fastp at Q25 and then through MiXCR, and only productive beta chains were kept. Rows are unified per CDR3 protein, each entry keeping the most common DNA and genes. The V and J calls shown here were made by TCRdb, not taken from the authors' results. This sample gives 1.5 million to 2 million distinct CDR3 sequences in total; roughly 35% of them show up just once. The ten largest clones capture roughly 0.3% of the sample.

Every donor was a healthy Caucasian. The chain was built from TRBV10-3 and TRBJ1-2; confidence is insufficient to name the D gene. The sequence derives from a newborn girl in good health. Material: cord blood. The nucleotide sequence reads as follows: TGTGCCATCAGTGAGGGCCAAGCTAACTATGGCTACACCTTC. The resulting protein is CAISEGQANYGYTF.